These T cell receptor beta chains were read from a single sample in a study of blood T cell repertoires in COVID-19. Here immunoSEQ multiplex PCR was the method, and the copy in TCRdb shows in-frame clones only, minus some. The data hold 270,000 or so clones, with approximately 82% observed a single time. The sample was peripheral blood. The source is a woman between 18 and 29 years old with acute or convalescent COVID-19. CDR3s include the opening cysteine and the closing phenylalanine or tryptophan. D genes are given only for firm matches. Only some rows state a clone size, as once, few, many or a class for expanded clones.

j_call d_call v_call clone_size cdr3_aa cdr3_nt
TRBJ1-2 - TRBV7-2 - CASSSAGNYGYTF TGTGCCAGCAGCTCCGCAGGGAACTATGGCTACACCTTC
TRBJ1-2 - TRBV4-1 few CASSQVIRKTDNNYGYTF TGCGCCAGCAGCCAAGTGATCAGGAAGACGGACAATAACTATGGCTACACCTTC
TRBJ2-3 - TRBV7-9 - CASSLGDFADTQYF TGTGCCAGCAGCTTAGGAGACTTCGCAGATACGCAGTATTTT
TRBJ2-1 TRBD2 TRBV18 - CASSPPTGLAGPNEQFF TGTGCCAGCTCACCCCCCACCGGACTAGCGGGACCCAATGAGCAGTTCTTC
TRBJ2-7 TRBD1 TRBV30 - CAWNWDRGNEQYF TGTGCCTGGAACTGGGACAGGGGAAACGAGCAGTACTTC
TRBJ2-7 TRBD1 TRBV27 - CASSLSFRGTYEQYF TGTGCCAGCAGTTTATCGTTCAGGGGGACCTACGAGCAGTACTTC
TRBJ2-1 TRBD2 TRBV4-3 - CASSRGLAGAQADEQFF TGCGCCAGCAGCCGGGGACTAGCGGGAGCTCAGGCGGATGAGCAGTTCTTC
TRBJ1-4 TRBD1 TRBV29-1 - CSVVGLTGGPDLLFF TGCAGCGTTGTAGGTCTCACAGGGGGGCCAGATCTACTGTTTTTT
TRBJ2-1 TRBD2 TRBV5-4 - CASTPFSGSIYNEQFF TGTGCCAGCACCCCATTTAGCGGGAGCATCTACAATGAGCAGTTCTTC
TRBJ1-5 - TRBV4-2 few CASSQGGQHYSNQPQHF TGTGCCAGCAGCCAAGGAGGACAGCACTATAGCAATCAGCCCCAGCATTTT
TRBJ1-6 TRBD1 TRBV4-3 - CASSQAAQGGRSPLHF TGCGCCAGCAGCCAAGCGGCCCAGGGGGGAAGGTCACCCCTCCACTTT
TRBJ1-5 TRBD1 TRBV28 - CASSPGQGDQPQHF TGTGCCAGCAGTCCCGGACAGGGGGATCAGCCCCAGCATTTT
TRBJ1-4 TRBD1 TRBV7-9 - CASSLLFGQGGGEKLFF TGTGCCAGCAGCTTACTGTTTGGACAGGGAGGTGGGGAAAAACTGTTTTTT
TRBJ1-5 TRBD1 TRBV11-2 - CASSLGTGGSNQPQHF TGTGCCAGCAGCTTAGGGACAGGGGGGAGCAATCAGCCCCAGCATTTT
TRBJ2-1 - TRBV7-8 - CASSSRDWAPNEQFF TGTGCCAGCAGCTCCCGGGACTGGGCCCCCAATGAGCAGTTCTTC
TRBJ2-7 TRBD2 TRBV30 - CAWGTSLSYEQYF TGTGCCTGGGGGACTAGCCTTTCCTACGAGCAGTACTTC
TRBJ2-1 - TRBV6-2/TRBV6-3 - CASSYFPRSNEQFF TGTGCCAGCAGTTACTTTCCACGTAGCAATGAGCAGTTCTTC
TRBJ2-5 TRBD2 TRBV5-1 - CASSLEGLAGFGRETQYF TGCGCCAGCAGCTTGGAGGGACTAGCGGGATTTGGGCGGGAGACCCAGTACTTC
TRBJ2-7 TRBD2 TRBV10-2 - CASSESNGRSEQYF TGCGCCAGCAGTGAGTCTAACGGGAGGAGCGAGCAGTACTTC
TRBJ2-7 TRBD2 TRBV11-2 - CASSAAGTRLHEQYF TGTGCCAGCAGCGCGGCCGGGACTAGACTCCACGAGCAGTACTTC
TRBJ2-6 TRBD1 TRBV5-1 - CASSQGQSGANVLTF TGCGCCAGCAGCCAGGGACAGTCTGGGGCCAACGTCCTGACTTTC
TRBJ2-1 TRBD2 TRBV27 - CASSSLGLAGALSYNEQFF TGTGCCAGCAGTTCCCTTGGACTAGCGGGAGCGCTCTCCTACAATGAGCAGTTCTTC
TRBJ1-1 - TRBV28 - CASMGAGSNTEAFF TGTGCCAGCATGGGGGCAGGTTCGAACACTGAAGCTTTCTTT
TRBJ2-2 - TRBV28 - CASSLDRQGSGELFF TGTGCCAGCAGTCTCGACCGCCAGGGGTCCGGGGAGCTGTTTTTT
TRBJ1-4 - TRBV9 few CASSPRQGREKLFF TGTGCCAGCAGCCCCCGGCAGGGGCGGGAAAAACTGTTTTTT
TRBJ2-2 TRBD2 TRBV5-8 few CASSPRLAFAGELFF TGTGCCAGCAGCCCAAGACTAGCATTTGCCGGGGAGCTGTTTTTT
TRBJ2-2 TRBD1 TRBV5-1 - CASSPEYRGQVGELFF TGCGCCAGCAGCCCGGAGTACAGGGGGCAAGTCGGGGAGCTGTTTTTT
TRBJ2-3 TRBD1 TRBV7-9 - CASSATQGATDTQYF TGTGCCAGCAGCGCGACCCAGGGGGCTACAGATACGCAGTATTTT
TRBJ1-2 - TRBV14 - CASSQGQNYGYTF TGTGCCAGCAGCCAAGGCCAGAACTATGGCTACACCTTC
TRBJ2-1 TRBD2 TRBV7-6 - CASSLGLAGEREQFF TGTGCCAGCAGCTTAGGACTAGCGGGAGAGCGTGAGCAGTTCTTC
TRBJ2-5 - TRBV7-2 - CASSLVKSQETQYF TGTGCCAGCAGCTTAGTCAAGAGCCAAGAGACCCAGTACTTC
TRBJ1-2 TRBD1 TRBV19 - CASSAGTVSRGYTF TGTGCCAGTAGTGCCGGGACAGTCTCGAGGGGCTACACCTTC
TRBJ2-5 TRBD2 TRBV10-2 once CASSAGLAGGETQYF TGCGCCAGCAGCGCCGGACTAGCGGGAGGGGAGACCCAGTACTTC
TRBJ2-1 - TRBV4-3 - CASSQVPPGLATKQFF TGCGCCAGCAGCCAAGTCCCTCCGGGACTGGCCACCAAGCAGTTCTTC
TRBJ2-1 TRBD1 TRBV27 - CASAGQGANEQFF TGTGCCAGCGCGGGACAGGGGGCCAATGAGCAGTTCTTC
TRBJ1-6 TRBD1 TRBV2 - CASNPRTGDNSPLHF TGTGCCAGCAACCCCCGGACAGGGGATAATTCACCCCTCCACTTT
TRBJ2-1 - TRBV7-9 - CASSPRDGRWYEQFF TGTGCCAGCAGCCCTCGGGACGGGAGATGGTATGAGCAGTTCTTC
TRBJ2-1 - TRBV4-3 - CASSQEFDNEQFF TGCGCCAGCAGCCAAGAGTTCGACAATGAGCAGTTCTTC
TRBJ2-7 - TRBV7-9 - CASSPLAAYEQYF TGTGCCAGCAGCCCCCTGGCAGCCTACGAGCAGTACTTC
TRBJ2-3 - TRBV27 - CASSFGGISTDTQYF TGTGCCAGCAGTTTTGGAGGGATTAGCACAGATACGCAGTATTTT
TRBJ2-7 TRBD2 TRBV4-3 - CASSQSGGPLYEQYF TGCGCCAGCAGCCAATCGGGAGGCCCTTTATACGAGCAGTACTTC
TRBJ1-3 - TRBV4-2 - CASSQAGAGGASGNTIYF TGTGCCAGCAGCCAAGCAGGGGCGGGTGGGGCCTCTGGAAACACCATATATTTT
TRBJ2-7 - TRBV7-3 - CASSFSGKFDEQYF TGTGCCAGCAGCTTTTCAGGGAAGTTCGACGAGCAGTACTTC
TRBJ2-1 TRBD2 TRBV29-1 - CSVSPWTSGSVNEQFF TGCAGCGTGAGCCCGTGGACTAGCGGGAGTGTCAATGAGCAGTTCTTC
TRBJ1-2 TRBD1 TRBV5-6 - CASSIGGAAYGYTF TGTGCCAGCAGCATAGGGGGCGCCGCCTATGGCTACACCTTC